The count of the clone carrying this T cell receptor (beta chain) is one. The protocol attached unique molecular identifiers to individual cDNA molecules. TCRdb used MiXCR to reprocess the 5' RACE reads, holding one entry per CDR3 protein. The sample contains 80,000 to 100,000 distinct CDR3 sequences, 13% to 15% of which appear only once. This entry is derived from a study of early T cells in non-severe SARS-CoV-2 infection. Study background: Sequenced material consisted of bulk RNA (from unsorted whole blood), and chains were unpaired.

This CDR3 region has 13 residues. V gave up 2 bases and J gave up 9 bases, with 8 bases separating them. This clonotype was obtained from an adult who was a healthcare worker with PCR-confirmed SARS-CoV-2 infection or an uninfected control (not recorded which). The J gene is TRBJ1-6, the V gene TRBV12-3 or TRBV12-4, with a possible D match to TRBD1 (5 bases). Sequencing input: whole blood. DNA for the CDR3: TGTGCCAGCAGTTTACAGGGTGTTTCACCCCTCCACTTT. Its translation is CASSLQGVSPLHF.